This TCR beta chain was captured by sequencing in a study of patients and donors after allogeneic stem cell transplantation. CDR1 and CDR2 from the germline V gene are SGDLS and YYNGEE. With 0 bases removed from V and 8 bases from J, the gap between germline ends came to 14 bases. The CDR3 contains 14 residues. TCRdb re-called the RT-PCR reads through MiXCR, storing one row per CDR3 protein. The sample yields about 960,000 distinct CDR3 sequences, about a sixth seen once. This clonotype has only a few counts. Sequenced sample: blood, either unsorted or a sorted T cell fraction (not recorded which). The chain links TRBV9 to TRBJ1-2; no clear D. This receptor was taken from a human donor who was either an allogeneic HSCT recipient or a stem cell or donor lymphocyte infusion donor (not recorded which). It is not recorded whose cells these are; they may come from a transplant donor. For the CDR3, the DNA is TGTGCCAGCAGCGTAGACGCCCAACGTGGAGGCTACACCTTC. This sequence encodes CASSVDAQRGGYTF.